This TCR beta chain was recovered during a study of blood T cell repertoires in COVID-19. Whole-study context: Whether acute or convalescent, the COVID-19 samples came from the United States, Italy and Spain.

TCRdb keeps only in-frame clones here, not all; method: immunoSEQ multiplex PCR. The sample has 300,000 to 400,000 clones; 88% are singletons. Deletions cut 0 bases from V and 11 bases from J, with 8 bases between. The CDR3 length is 11 residues. From germline, CDR1 is MGHDK and CDR2 SYGVNS. Which cohort a participant joined came from the clinical history participants gave. Before being deemed recovered, Cohort 3 donors had two negative PCRs, clearance, or symptom resolution. The V gene is TRBV25-1, the J gene TRBJ2-7; the D is unclear. The specimen was PBMCs or T cells enriched from blood (not recorded which). This receptor was obtained from a woman under 30 who had recovered from COVID-19. DNA of the CDR3: TGTGCCAGCAGTGAATACACAGAAGAGTACTTC. Protein product: CASSEYTEEYF.